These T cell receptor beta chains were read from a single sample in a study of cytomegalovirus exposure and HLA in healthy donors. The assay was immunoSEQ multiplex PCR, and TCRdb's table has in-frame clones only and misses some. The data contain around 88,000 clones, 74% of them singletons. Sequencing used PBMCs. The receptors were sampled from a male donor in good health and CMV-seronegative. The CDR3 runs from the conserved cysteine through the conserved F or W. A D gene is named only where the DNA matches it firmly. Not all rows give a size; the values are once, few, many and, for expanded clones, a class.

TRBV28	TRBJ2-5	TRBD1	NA	TGTGCCAGCACTCTAACAGGGGGCTGGGAGACCCAGTACTTC	CASTLTGGWETQYF
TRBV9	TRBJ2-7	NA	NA	TGTGCCAGCAGCGTAGGGGGGGAGAGCTCCTACGAGCAGTACTTC	CASSVGGESSYEQYF
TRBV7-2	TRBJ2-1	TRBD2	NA	TGTGCCAGCAGGTTTAGCGGGAGTGCTTCCTACAATGAGCAGTTCTTC	CASRFSGSASYNEQFF
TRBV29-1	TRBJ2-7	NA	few	TGCAGCGCTGAGGGGGGAACCTTCTCCTACGAGCAGTACTTC	CSAEGGTFSYEQYF
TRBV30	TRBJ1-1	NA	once	TGTGCCTGGAGACGGGGAGACACTGAAGCTTTCTTT	CAWRRGDTEAFF
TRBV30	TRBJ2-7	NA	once	TGTGCCTGGAGTGTTGTCACAGGTTACGAGCAGTACTTC	CAWSVVTGYEQYF
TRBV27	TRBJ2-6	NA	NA	TGTGCCAGCAGCGGGGCTGGGGCCAACGTCCTGACTTTC	CASSGAGANVLTF
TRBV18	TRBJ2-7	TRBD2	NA	TGTGCCAGCTCACCAGAGCGGGAAGTTTACGAGCAGTACTTC	CASSPEREVYEQYF
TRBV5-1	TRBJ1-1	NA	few	TGCGCCAGCAGCTTGGTTATACAGGCAGACACTGAAGCTTTCTTT	CASSLVIQADTEAFF
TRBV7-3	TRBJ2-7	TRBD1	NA	TGTGCCAGCAGCTTAACCAGGGGGTCTCAAGAGCAGTACTTC	CASSLTRGSQEQYF
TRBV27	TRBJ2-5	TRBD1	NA	TGTGCCAGCAGTACCCGGACAGGCCAACTCGGAGAGACCCAGTACTTC	CASSTRTGQLGETQYF
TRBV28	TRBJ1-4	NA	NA	TGTGCCTCTGCGGGGGGTTTGAAACTGTTTTTT	CASAGGLKLFF
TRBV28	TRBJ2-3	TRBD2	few	TGTGCCAGCAGCACGACTAGCGGGAGTGGAGATACGCAGTATTTT	CASSTTSGSGDTQYF
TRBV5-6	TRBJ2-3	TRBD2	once	TGTGCCAGCAGCTTCGAGCGGGAGCGTAAAGATACGCAGTATTTT	CASSFERERKDTQYF
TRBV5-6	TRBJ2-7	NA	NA	TGTGCCAGCAGCTTGATCACTGTCTCCTACGAGCAGTACTTC	CASSLITVSYEQYF
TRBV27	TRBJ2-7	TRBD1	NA	TGTGCCAGCAATCCCGGGATAAAGGGGGCGGTCGAGCAGTACTTC	CASNPGIKGAVEQYF
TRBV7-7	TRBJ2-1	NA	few	TGTGCTAGCAGCTTAGAAGTAGCGGCGAATGAGCAGTTCTTC	CASSLEVAANEQFF
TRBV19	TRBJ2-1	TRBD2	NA	TGTGCCAGTACCCAGGAACTAGCGGCAACCTACAATGAGCAGTTCTTC	CASTQELAATYNEQFF
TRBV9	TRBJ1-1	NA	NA	TGTGCCAGCAGCGAAGGACAGAACACTGAAGCTTTCTTT	CASSEGQNTEAFF
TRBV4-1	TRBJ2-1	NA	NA	TGCGCCAGCAGCCAAGATCCAGGGCCTACAGATGAGCAGTTCTTC	CASSQDPGPTDEQFF
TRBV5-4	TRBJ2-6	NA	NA	TGTGCCAGCAGCTTGTTTAGCGGAGGGGACTGTTCTGGGGCCAACGTCCTGACTTTC	CASSLFSGGDCSGANVLTF
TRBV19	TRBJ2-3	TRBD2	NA	TGTGCCAGTAGTATAGGTTGGGAGGGCCTGGATACGCAGTATTTT	CASSIGWEGLDTQYF
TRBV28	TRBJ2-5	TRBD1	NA	TGTGCCAGCTCCACCTCGGGACAGGCCCAACAAGAGACCCAGTACTTC	CASSTSGQAQQETQYF
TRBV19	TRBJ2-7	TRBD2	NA	TGTGCCAGTAGTATCAGACTAGCGCTTTCCTACGAGCAGTACTTC	CASSIRLALSYEQYF
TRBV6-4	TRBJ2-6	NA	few	TGTGCCAGCAGCCCAGGGGAAGGGGCCAACGTCCTGACTTTC	CASSPGEGANVLTF
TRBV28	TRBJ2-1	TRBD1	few	TGTGCCAGCAGTTCCGGGACAGCTAACTACAATGAGCAGTTCTTC	CASSSGTANYNEQFF
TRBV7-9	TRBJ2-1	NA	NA	TGTGCCAGCAGCCCAGATTTACAGGAATTGACCAATGAGCAGTTCTTC	CASSPDLQELTNEQFF
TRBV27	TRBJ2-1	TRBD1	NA	TGTGCCAGCAGTCCAGACTACAGGGGGCAGAGCTCCTACAATGAGCAGTTCTTC	CASSPDYRGQSSYNEQFF